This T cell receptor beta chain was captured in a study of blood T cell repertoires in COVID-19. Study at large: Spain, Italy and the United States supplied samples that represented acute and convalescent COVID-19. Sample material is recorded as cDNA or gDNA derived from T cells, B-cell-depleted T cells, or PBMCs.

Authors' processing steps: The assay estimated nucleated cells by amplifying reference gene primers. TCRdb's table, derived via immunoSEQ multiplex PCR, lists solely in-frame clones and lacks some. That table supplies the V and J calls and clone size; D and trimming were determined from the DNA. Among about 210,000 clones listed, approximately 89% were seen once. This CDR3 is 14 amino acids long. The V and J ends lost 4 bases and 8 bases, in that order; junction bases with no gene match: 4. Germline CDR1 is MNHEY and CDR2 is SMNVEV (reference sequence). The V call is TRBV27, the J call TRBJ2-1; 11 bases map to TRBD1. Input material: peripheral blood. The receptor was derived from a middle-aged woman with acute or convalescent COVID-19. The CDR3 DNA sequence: TGTGCCAGCAGTTCATGGACAGGGGGCGATGAGCAGTTCTTC. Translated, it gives CASSSWTGGDEQFF.